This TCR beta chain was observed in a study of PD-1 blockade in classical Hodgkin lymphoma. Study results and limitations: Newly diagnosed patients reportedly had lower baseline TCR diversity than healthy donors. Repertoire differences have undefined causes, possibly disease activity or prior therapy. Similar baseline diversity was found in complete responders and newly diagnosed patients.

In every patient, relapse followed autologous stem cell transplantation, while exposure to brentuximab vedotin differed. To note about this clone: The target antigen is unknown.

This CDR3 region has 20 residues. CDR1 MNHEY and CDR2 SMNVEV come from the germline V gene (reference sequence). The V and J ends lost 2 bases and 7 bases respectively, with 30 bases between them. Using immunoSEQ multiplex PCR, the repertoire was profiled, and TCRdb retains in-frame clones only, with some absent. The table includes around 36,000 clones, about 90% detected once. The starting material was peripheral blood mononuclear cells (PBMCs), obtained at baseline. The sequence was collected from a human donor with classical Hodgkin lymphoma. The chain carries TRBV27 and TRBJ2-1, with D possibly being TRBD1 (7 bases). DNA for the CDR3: TGTGCCAGCAGTTTAAGGAGGGGGTCTGTACAGGGGTGGGGATTGAATGAGCAGTTCTTC. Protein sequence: CASSLRRGSVQGWGLNEQFF.